What follows are 6 T cell receptor beta chains derived from one specimen sequenced in a study of cytomegalovirus exposure and HLA in healthy donors. In the PCR, 60 Vbeta and 13 Jbeta primers were used. Method: immunoSEQ multiplex PCR; TCRdb's copy keeps in-frame clones and lacks some. The sample totals 40,000 or so clones. Specimen: PBMCs. The receptors shown here come from a man aged 25-45 years in good health and CMV-seronegative.

The V and J genes are TRBV5-4 and TRBJ1-1, with a possible D match to TRBD1 (6 bases). The CDR3 length is 13 residues. The ends were cut back, 0 bases at V and 10 bases at J, with 13 bases in the middle. The germline V gene has CDR1 SGHNT and CDR2 YYREEE (reference sequence). The CDR3 protein is CASSLVAGVGAFF. Here the CDR3 DNA reads TGTGCCAGCAGCTTGGTGGCAGGGGTGGGAGCTTTCTTT.

This chain connects TRBV5-4 to TRBJ2-7, with D unclear. Germline V gene data show CDR1 as SGHNT and CDR2 as YYREEE (reference sequence). The V and J ends lost 1 base and 0 bases respectively, with 8 bases between them. The CDR3 has 14 residues. CDR3 in DNA: TGTGCCAGCAGCTTGTTTGGCGGCTCCTACGAGCAGTACTTC. It specifies CASSLFGGSYEQYF. Filled out from reference TRBV5-4 and TRBJ2-7, the complete variable domain reads ETGVTQSPTHLIKTRGQQVTLRCSSQSGHNTVSWYQQALGQGPQFIFQYYREEENGRGNFPPRFSGLQFPNYSSELNVNALELDDSALYLCASSLFGGSYEQYFGPGTRLTVT.

This rearrangement joins TRBV5-1 to TRBJ2-1; D possibly corresponds to TRBD2 (6 bases). CDR1 is SGHRS and CDR2 is YFSETQ in the germline V gene. V gave up 4 bases and J gave up 2 bases, with 19 bases separating them. The CDR3 length is 17 residues. The CDR3: CASSQNPKGGAYNEQFF. The CDR3 bases are TGCGCCAGCAGCCAAAACCCTAAGGGAGGCGCCTACAATGAGCAGTTCTTC.

The chain recombines TRBV5-6 with TRBJ1-1; D perhaps matches TRBD1 (6 bases). CDR3 length: 14 residues. From germline, CDR1 is SGHDT and CDR2 YYEEEE. Trimming shortened V by 0 bases and J by 6 bases, and 12 bases separated the two germline ends. CDR3 loop: CASSLEGGGAEAFF. In nucleotides, the CDR3 is TGTGCCAGCAGCTTGGAGGGGGGGGGCGCTGAAGCTTTCTTT.

The chain couples TRBV5-6 to TRBJ2-7; no clear D gene. This CDR3 is built from 11 residues. The germline V gene has CDR1 SGHDT and CDR2 YYEEEE. Between the trimmed V and J ends, which lost 0 bases and 7 bases, there was a span of 5 bases. The CDR3: CASSLGREQYF. CDR3 nucleotide sequence: TGTGCCAGCAGCTTGGGCAGAGAGCAGTACTTC.

V usage is TRBV4-2 and J usage is TRBJ2-6; TRBD2 might be the D (5 bases). The V end lost 0 bases, the J end lost 1 base, and 13 bases lay between the germline ends. Germline CDR1 is LGHNA and CDR2 is YNFKEQ. This CDR3 spans 18 amino acids. CDR3 residues: CASSQDGPRTSGANVLTF. As DNA, the CDR3 is TGTGCCAGCAGCCAAGATGGGCCCCGGACTTCTGGGGCCAACGTCCTGACTTTC.